One and the same sample provided the 4 T cell receptor beta chains below, sequenced in a study of blood T cell repertoires in COVID-19. Sequencing was performed with immunoSEQ multiplex PCR; in TCRdb, only in-frame clones are kept and a portion is missing. This table holds fewer than 150,000 clones, roughly 81% found once. The sequenced material came from peripheral blood. The receptors shown here come from a human donor in a cohort sampled during active COVID-19.

The chain employs TRBV4-1 and TRBJ1-4; D not resolved. Germline CDR1 reads MGHRA; CDR2 reads YSYEKL. The CDR3 length is 17 residues. V lost 4 bases and J 3 bases, leaving 18 bases between the germline ends. The CDR3, as DNA: TGCGCCAGCAGCCGAGGACCGCCACCGGGGTCTAATGAAAAACTGTTTTTT. This codes for CASSRGPPPGSNEKLFF.

This chain joins TRBV19 and TRBJ2-7; 9 bases are shared with TRBD1. CDR3 length equals 15 residues. The germline V gene encodes CDR1 LNHDA and CDR2 SQIVND (reference sequence). The trim removed 3 bases at V and 3 bases at J, leaving 6 bases unmatched. The CDR3 region is CASSIQDRGHYEQYF. For the CDR3, the DNA is TGTGCCAGTAGTATCCAGGACAGGGGACACTACGAGCAGTACTTC. Looking up the rest from reference TRBV19 and TRBJ2-7 gives the full variable domain: DGGITQSPKYLFRKEGQNVTLSCEQNLNHDAMYWYRQDPGQGLRLIYYSQIVNDFQKGDIAEGYSVSREKKESFPLTVTSAQKNPTAFYLCASSIQDRGHYEQYFGPGTRLTVT.

This clone showed up just once. The rearrangement uses TRBV29-1 and TRBJ2-7; no reliable D call. The CDR3 covers 15 residues. Trimming shortened V by 8 bases and J by 9 bases, and 29 bases separated the two germline ends. Germline V gives CDR1 SQVTM, CDR2 ANQGSEA. The CDR3 nucleotides are TGCAGCCCCACCGAAGATAAGGAATTAAAAGGCGGGCAGTACTTC. This encodes CSPTEDKELKGGQYF.

The chain has TRBV27 and TRBJ1-3; the match to TRBD1 covers 8 bases. V was pared by 6 bases and J by 2 bases, with 3 bases of the junction left unmatched. The CDR3 has 14 residues. Germline-derived CDR1 and CDR2 are MNHEY and SMNVEV (reference sequence). CDR3 coding DNA: TGTGCCAGCAGCCCGGACAGGGCTGGAAACACCATATATTTT. Translating gives CASSPDRAGNTIYF.